The rows below give T cell receptor beta chains drawn from one sample of a study of CD8+ T cells in alopecia areata. TCRdb keeps only in-frame clones here, not all; method: immunoSEQ multiplex PCR. The sample lists 200,000 to 250,000 clones, 67% occurring once. The source material was CD4+ T cells sorted from blood, sampled at week 0. The receptor source for this set is a human donor with alopecia areata. CDR3s include the opening cysteine and the closing phenylalanine or tryptophan. The D gene is left open where the match is weak. Clone sizes are given selectively: once, few, many, or a class where the clone is expanded.

j_call clone_size d_call v_call cdr3_aa cdr3_nt
TRBJ2-5 - TRBD1 TRBV7-3 CASSPGQTYQETQYF TGTGCCAGCAGCCCGGGACAGACGTACCAAGAGACCCAGTACTTC
TRBJ1-2 - TRBD1 TRBV29-1 CSVEGGQWGYTF TGCAGCGTTGAAGGGGGACAGTGGGGCTACACCTTC
TRBJ1-1 - - TRBV7-9 CASIKQRSRPNAEAFF TGTGCCAGCATTAAACAACGGTCACGGCCTAACGCTGAAGCTTTCTTT
TRBJ1-2 - - TRBV5-6 CASSLLRGGYTF TGTGCCAGCAGCCTCCTCAGGGGAGGCTACACCTTC
TRBJ2-3 - - TRBV5-6 CASSSLGATDTQYF TGTGCCAGCAGCTCGTTGGGGGCCACAGATACGCAGTATTTT
TRBJ1-1 - - TRBV5-6 CASSFRKRPEAFF TGTGCCAGCAGCTTTCGGAAACGGCCTGAAGCTTTCTTT
TRBJ1-5 few TRBD1 TRBV29-1 CSASGGGDQPQHF TGCAGCGCATCAGGGGGCGGGGATCAGCCCCAGCATTTT
TRBJ2-7 - - TRBV27 CASSLTPVSYEQYF TGTGCCAGCAGTTTGACACCCGTCTCCTACGAGCAGTACTTC
TRBJ2-5 - TRBD1 TRBV7-2 CASSFDREETQYF TGTGCCAGCAGCTTTGACAGGGAAGAGACCCAGTACTTC
TRBJ1-5 - - TRBV11-2 CASSRSSRGNQPQHF TGTGCCAGCAGCCGATCCTCAAGGGGCAATCAGCCCCAGCATTTT
TRBJ2-7 - - TRBV30 CAWSPPGMYEQYF TGTGCCTGGAGCCCCCCGGGAATGTACGAGCAGTACTTC
TRBJ2-3 few TRBD2 TRBV29-1 CSVLRRGWTSTDTQYF TGCAGCGTTTTACGGCGGGGGTGGACTAGCACAGATACGCAGTATTTT
TRBJ1-2 - - TRBV9 CASSVGLSGSPYGYTF TGTGCCAGCAGCGTAGGGTTGTCAGGAAGCCCCTATGGCTACACCTTC
TRBJ2-7 once TRBD2 TRBV13 CASSRLAGGTYEQYF TGTGCCAGCAGCCGTCTAGCGGGGGGAACCTACGAGCAGTACTTC
TRBJ2-3 - - TRBV9 CASSKSFTDTQYF TGTGCCAGCAGCAAAAGTTTCACAGATACGCAGTATTTT
TRBJ2-5 few - TRBV5-6 CASSKSNQGRETQYF TGTGCCAGCAGCAAATCAAACCAGGGCCGGGAGACCCAGTACTTC
TRBJ2-5 few TRBD1 TRBV29-1 CSVVWDRGETQYF TGCAGCGTTGTATGGGACAGAGGAGAGACCCAGTACTTC
TRBJ1-4 few TRBD1 TRBV29-1 CSAAGGGKEKLFF TGCAGCGCCGCAGGGGGCGGGAAAGAAAAACTGTTTTTT
TRBJ1-1 - - TRBV30 CAWSVRGRATEAFF TGTGCCTGGAGTGTACGGGGCAGGGCCACTGAAGCTTTCTTT
TRBJ1-4 - TRBD1 TRBV29-1 CSVVQGSGKLFF TGCAGCGTTGTACAGGGGAGCGGAAAACTGTTTTTT
TRBJ1-1 - - TRBV29-1 CSVRNPGGNTEAFF TGCAGCGTTCGGAACCCGGGGGGGAACACTGAAGCTTTCTTT
TRBJ2-1 few - TRBV25-1 CASSEDRGSQYSYNEQFF TGTGCCAGCAGTGAAGATCGGGGGTCACAATACTCCTACAATGAGCAGTTCTTC
TRBJ1-2 - - TRBV6-1 CASTEDGSYGYTF TGTGCCAGCACCGAGGACGGGTCTTATGGCTACACCTTC
TRBJ1-1 - - TRBV9 CASSVVAGNEAFF TGTGCCAGCAGCGTAGTCGCGGGAAATGAAGCTTTCTTT
TRBJ2-3 few - TRBV29-1 CSVNPDTQYF TGCAGCGTTAACCCAGATACGCAGTATTTT
TRBJ2-1 few - TRBV2 CASSETLAAYNEQFF TGTGCCAGCAGTGAAACTTTAGCGGCGTACAATGAGCAGTTCTTC
TRBJ2-7 - TRBD1 TRBV14 CASSPDRGRSTKQYF TGTGCCAGCAGCCCGGACAGGGGGAGATCTACGAAGCAGTACTTC
TRBJ1-6 - - TRBV25-1 CASSAPPGRPDSPLHF TGTGCCAGCAGTGCTCCCCCGGGGAGACCTGATTCACCCCTCCACTTT
TRBJ2-7 - TRBD2 TRBV6-5 CASSYSSGAGEQYF TGTGCCAGCAGTTACTCGAGCGGGGCGGGCGAGCAGTACTTC
TRBJ1-2 - - TRBV9 CASSVEARNYGYTF TGTGCCAGCAGCGTAGAGGCCCGCAACTATGGCTACACCTTC
TRBJ2-7 - TRBD1 TRBV30 CAWSRQGTYEQYF TGTGCCTGGAGTCGACAGGGCACCTACGAGCAGTACTTC
TRBJ1-2 - - TRBV7-8 CASSLPGARGYTF TGTGCCAGCAGCTTACCCGGGGCCCGCGGCTACACCTTC
TRBJ1-3 few - TRBV7-3 CASSLPRFSGNTIYF TGTGCCAGCAGCTTACCCCGCTTCTCTGGAAACACCATATATTTT
TRBJ1-2 few - TRBV4-2 CASSHSVNYGYTF TGTGCCAGCTCCCATTCCGTGAACTATGGCTACACCTTC
TRBJ1-6 - TRBD1 TRBV7-6 CASSPSARGGTDLRSPLHF TGTGCCAGCAGCCCTTCCGCGCGGGGGGGGACAGACCTTAGGTCACCCCTCCACTTT
TRBJ2-1 few - TRBV5-1 CASSLRTPSSYNEQFF TGCGCCAGCAGCTTAAGGACACCGAGCTCCTACAATGAGCAGTTCTTC
TRBJ2-1 few TRBD2 TRBV4-1 CASSQAGGSYNEQFF TGCGCCAGCAGCCAAGCGGGGGGCTCCTACAATGAGCAGTTCTTC
TRBJ2-7 once - TRBV25-1 CASSVTGTRVAEQYF TGTGCCAGCAGTGTAACCGGGACAAGGGTCGCCGAGCAGTACTTC
TRBJ2-3 - - TRBV27 CASTTWRGGTDTQYF TGTGCCAGCACGACATGGCGAGGCGGCACAGATACGCAGTATTTT
TRBJ1-6 - TRBD1 TRBV5-1 CASSLPGTASPLHF TGCGCCAGCAGCTTGCCCGGGACAGCTTCACCCCTCCACTTT
TRBJ2-2 - TRBD1 TRBV29-1 CSVEDRGPSGELFF TGCAGCGTTGAGGACAGGGGGCCGTCCGGGGAGCTGTTTTTT
TRBJ1-4 few - TRBV10-3 CAISRGTAPSTNEKLFF TGTGCCATCAGTCGGGGGACGGCCCCCTCAACTAATGAAAAACTGTTTTTT
TRBJ2-1 - TRBD1 TRBV6-4 CASSGTAEDEQFF TGTGCCAGCTCCGGGACAGCCGAAGATGAGCAGTTCTTC
TRBJ2-3 few - TRBV7-9 CASSLVNGDLSSTDTQYF TGTGCCAGCAGCTTAGTCAATGGAGACCTCTCCTCAACAGATACGCAGTATTTT
TRBJ1-2 - - TRBV7-9 CASSLDHRANYGYTF TGTGCCAGCAGCTTAGATCACAGGGCTAACTATGGCTACACCTTC
TRBJ2-7 few - TRBV29-1 CSVEKGGREQYF TGCAGCGTTGAAAAGGGTGGTCGCGAGCAGTACTTC
TRBJ2-1 few - TRBV29-1 CSVPTTSSYNEQFF TGCAGCGTTCCGACTACGAGCTCCTACAATGAGCAGTTCTTC
TRBJ2-3 few TRBD2 TRBV7-2 CASSFILTSGRSTDTQYF TGTGCCAGCAGCTTCATACTTACTAGCGGGAGGAGCACAGATACGCAGTATTTT
TRBJ2-3 - TRBD2 TRBV30 CAWKLAGPTDTQYF TGTGCCTGGAAACTAGCGGGGCCCACAGATACGCAGTATTTT
TRBJ2-7 - TRBD2 TRBV7-2 CASSKAGPNSYEQYF TGTGCCAGCAGCAAAGCGGGGCCCAACTCCTACGAGCAGTACTTC